Following are 19 T cell receptor beta chains from one sample sequenced in a study of control samples from healthy donors and cancer patients. Sequenced by immunoSEQ multiplex PCR; TCRdb stores in-frame clones only, minus some. The repertoire holds approximately 3,200 clones, with around 75% as singletons. Sequenced sample: formalin-fixed, paraffin-embedded tissue. The receptors here all came from a male donor with melanoma.

In this sample, this clone turned up a few times. Other DNA sequences in this sample translate to the same CDR3. V gene TRBV4-1 combines with J gene TRBJ2-7; D is tentatively TRBD1 or TRBD2 (5 bases each). Trimming took off 4 bases at V and 2 bases at J, with 12 bases between the two ends. This CDR3 is built from 14 residues. Germline CDR1 and CDR2: MGHRA and YSYEKL. The CDR3 spells CASSPWDRAYEQYF. The CDR3 DNA is TGCGCCAGCAGCCCTTGGGACCGCGCCTACGAGCAGTACTTC.

This clone occurred a few times. The rearrangement joins TRBV19 to TRBJ2-1; D unclear. Germline loops: CDR1 LNHDA, CDR2 SQIVND (reference sequence). Trimming took off 8 bases at V and 6 bases at J, with 11 bases between the two ends. This CDR3 has 12 amino acids. DNA of the CDR3: TGTGCCAGTGGCCGGCAGGCCAATGAGCAGTTCTTC. As protein: CASGRQANEQFF.

The gene calls are TRBV11-2 and TRBJ1-3; tentatively, D is TRBD1 (5 bases). CDR3 length: 15 residues. The germline CDR1 and CDR2 sequences are SGHAT and FQNNGV. V was clipped by 1 base and J by 3 bases, with 10 bases between them. The CDR3 DNA reads as TGTGCCAGCAGCTTAGGACAGCTTGTTGGAAACACCATATATTTT. Protein: CASSLGQLVGNTIYF.

The chain recombines TRBV6-5 with TRBJ2-1; 7 nucleotides align to TRBD2. The CDR3 spans 14 residues. With V trimmed by 6 bases and J by 8 bases, 10 bases remained unmatched. Germline values: CDR1 MNHEY, CDR2 SVGAGI. This CDR3 is CASSRGGRADEQFF. For the CDR3, the DNA is TGTGCCAGCAGCCGGGGTGGGAGGGCCGATGAGCAGTTCTTC.

By frequency in the sample, this clone is large. This rearrangement joins TRBV2 to TRBJ1-3; the D is unclear. This CDR3 spans 15 amino acids. Trimming took off 4 bases at V and 0 bases at J, with 10 bases between the two ends. CDR1 is SNHLY and CDR2 is FYNNEI in the germline V gene. The CDR3 bases are TGTGCCAGCAGTGTTCAGTTAGCCTCTGGAAACACCATATATTTT. Protein sequence: CASSVQLASGNTIYF.

The rearrangement joins TRBV19 to TRBJ1-3; TRBD1 is a possible D gene (5 bases). Looked up from germline, CDR1 is LNHDA and CDR2 is SQIVND (reference sequence). The CDR3 totals 12 residues. V was trimmed by 9 bases and J by 5 bases, leaving 11 bases between them. The CDR3 protein is CASTAGRNTIYF. The CDR3 DNA sequence: TGTGCCAGCACAGCAGGGAGAAACACCATATATTTT.

The chain has TRBV15 and TRBJ2-3; 10 bases are shared with TRBD2. In germline, CDR1 is LNHNV, CDR2 YYDKDF (reference sequence). Germline trimming cut 1 base from V and 1 base from J; bases unmatched to any gene: 2. The CDR3 contains 16 residues. The CDR3 DNA follows: TGTGCCACCAGCAGAGGACTAGCGGGCCGCACAGATACGCAGTATTTT. Translated: CATSRGLAGRTDTQYF.

This clone was recorded only once. CDR3 nucleotides: TGTGCCAGCAGTGACGGCCACTCTGGGGCCAACGTCCTGACTTTC. This sequence encodes CASSDGHSGANVLTF. This rearrangement joins TRBV6-1 to TRBJ2-6; D ambiguous. V lost 3 bases, J lost 0 bases, and 6 bases lay in between. In germline, CDR1 is MNHNS, CDR2 SASEGT. There are 15 residues in the CDR3.

CDR3 protein: CASSPPGGTNTIYF. In DNA, the CDR3 is TGCGCCAGCAGCCCTCCAGGGGGAACGAACACCATATATTTT. This chain joins TRBV5-1 and TRBJ1-3; 7 bases fit TRBD1. The CDR3 is 14 amino acids. The germline gives CDR1 SGHRS, CDR2 YFSETQ. The J segment lost 7 bases and the V segment lost 4 bases, leaving 8 bases of the junction unmatched.

The rearrangement links TRBV2 to TRBJ2-2; weak D call: TRBD1 (5 bases). The CDR3 has 13 amino acids. V lost 2 bases to trimming and J lost 6 bases, with 7 bases between them. Germline V gives CDR1 SNHLY, CDR2 FYNNEI. Here the CDR3 reads CASSERQPGELFF. CDR3 coding DNA: TGTGCCAGCAGTGAACGACAGCCCGGGGAGCTGTTTTTT.

The rearrangement uses TRBV5-6 and TRBJ2-3; the D gene is possibly TRBD1 (5 bases). Germline lookup yields CDR1 SGHDT and CDR2 YYEEEE. The V gene lost 4 bases and the J gene lost 0 bases, with 21 bases spanning the gap. CDR3 length: 18 amino acids. CDR3 residues: CASSPRWATASSTDTQYF. CDR3 coding DNA: TGTGCCAGCAGCCCCCGTTGGGCGACAGCCTCTAGCACAGATACGCAGTATTTT.

This clone has a single count. The V call is TRBV5-6, the J call TRBJ2-7; possibly TRBD2 for D (6 bases). This CDR3 has 13 amino acids. V lost 4 bases, J lost 0 bases, and 8 bases lay in between. Germline CDR1 reads SGHDT; CDR2 reads YYEEEE. Here the CDR3 DNA reads TGTGCCAGCAGCACGGACTACTCCTACGAGCAGTACTTC. Translating gives CASSTDYSYEQYF.

V gene TRBV9 combines with J gene TRBJ2-1; 12 positions agree with TRBD1. The CDR3 is 16 amino acids. Unmatched junction bases numbered 9, after V lost 3 bases and J lost 8 bases. Germline V gives CDR1 SGDLS, CDR2 YYNGEE. This chain's CDR3 is CASSAGDRGREDEQFF. The CDR3 DNA reads as TGTGCCAGCAGCGCGGGGGACAGGGGGCGCGAGGATGAGCAGTTCTTC.

The chain has TRBV6-4 and TRBJ2-3; 10 bases align to TRBD1. Germline V gives CDR1 MRHNA, CDR2 SNTAGT. The CDR3 loop spans 16 amino acids. V dropped 0 bases and J dropped 5; count of bases not matched to a gene: 5. CDR3 loop: CASSDSPGTGEDTQYF. The DNA of the CDR3 is TGTGCCAGCAGTGACTCCCCCGGGACAGGGGAAGATACGCAGTATTTT.

J is TRBJ2-5 and V is TRBV25-1, with D perhaps TRBD1 (6 bases). Germline CDR1 is MGHDK and CDR2 is SYGVNS. The ends were cut back, 1 base at V and 7 bases at J, with 13 bases in the middle. The CDR3 loop spans 14 amino acids. CDR3 DNA sequence: TGTGCCAGCAGTGAATTTCGTACAGGGCCGACCCAGTACTTC. Translation gives CASSEFRTGPTQYF.

CDR3 amino acids: CASSFLTLAGERGETQYF. CDR3 DNA: TGTGCCAGCAGTTTCCTCACACTAGCGGGAGAAAGAGGGGAGACCCAGTACTTC. The chain recombines TRBV27 with TRBJ2-5, with 11 bases that match TRBD2. J gave up 5 bases and V 3 bases, and 14 bases lay outside the gene matches. The germline V gene has CDR1 MNHEY and CDR2 SMNVEV (reference sequence). The CDR3 extends over 18 amino acids.

The V call is TRBV3-1 (or the pseudogene TRBV3-2), the J call TRBJ1-1; 7 bases are a match to TRBD1. The germline CDR1 and CDR2 sequences are LGHDT and YNNKEL (reference sequence). V lost 4 bases, J lost 1 base, and 12 bases stayed unmatched. The length of the CDR3 is 17 residues. This CDR3 reads CASSPPRSTGQNTEAFF. In DNA, the CDR3 is TGTGCCAGCAGCCCCCCAAGATCGACAGGGCAGAACACTGAAGCTTTCTTT.

The chain joins TRBV19 to TRBJ2-1; 10 positions match TRBD2. Germline-derived CDR1 and CDR2 are LNHDA and SQIVND (reference sequence). V was pared by 5 bases and J by 12 bases, with 13 bases of the junction left unmatched. This CDR3 contains 15 residues. DNA for the CDR3: TGTGCCAGTAGTCTAAGCGGGAGGGCGGTTAGGAGGCAGTTCTTC. This gives the protein CASSLSGRAVRRQFF.

The chain joins TRBV28 to TRBJ1-2; 7 nucleotides match TRBD1. V trimming: 4 bases; J trimming: 0 bases; junction bases outside the gene matches: 2. Germline V gene data show CDR1 as MDHEN and CDR2 as SYDVKM. CDR3 length equals 14 residues. The CDR3 DNA is TGTGCCAGCAGTTACGGGACAGCTAACTATGGCTACACCTTC. Its translation: CASSYGTANYGYTF.